What follows are 19 T cell receptor beta chains derived from one specimen sequenced in a study of T cells after posttransplantation cyclophosphamide. Libraries were prepared by immunoSEQ multiplex PCR; TCRdb keeps only in-frame clonotypes and omits some of them. This table has 25,000 to 30,000 clones, 70% to 90% appearing once. Sequenced: PBMCs. The receptors derive from a man between 50 and 59 years old.

This clone was detected only a few times. The rearrangement links TRBV6-6 to TRBJ1-1, with D hard to call. Germline CDR1 is MNHNY and CDR2 is SVGAGI (reference sequence). The V end was cut by 5 bases, the J end by 5 bases, with 9 bases between. This CDR3 has 12 residues. The CDR3 sequence: CASSRRETEAFF. DNA for the CDR3: TGTGCCAGCAGTCGGAGGGAGACTGAAGCTTTCTTT.

The rearrangement uses TRBV19 and TRBJ1-2, with D perhaps TRBD1 (5 bases). This CDR3 is built from 11 residues. Between the trimmed V and J ends, which lost 9 bases and 4 bases, there was a span of 9 bases. Germline CDR1 is LNHDA and CDR2 is SQIVND (reference sequence). The CDR3 DNA reads TGTGCCAGCAGGGCGTTCTATGGCTACACCTTC. Translated, it gives CASRAFYGYTF.

The genes are TRBV4-1 and TRBJ1-2; D not certain. V was shortened by 1 base and J by 4 bases, with 10 bases between the two germline ends. Germline V CDR1 and CDR2: MGHRA, YSYEKL. This CDR3 has 14 amino acids. The CDR3 DNA reads TGCGCCAGCAGCCAAGGAGAGGGAGCCTATGGCTACACCTTC. This encodes CASSQGEGAYGYTF.

The chain links TRBV4-1 to TRBJ1-3; the D gene is possibly TRBD1 (5 bases). This CDR3 is 15 amino acids long. Trimming left V 2 bases short and J 2 bases short, with 10 bases between. Germline V gene lookup returns CDR1 MGHRA and CDR2 YSYEKL. The CDR3 protein is CASSQYGTPGNTIYF. Written as DNA, the CDR3 is TGCGCCAGCAGCCAATATGGGACTCCTGGAAACACCATATATTTT.

The chain combines TRBV27 with TRBJ1-2; D is ambiguous. Germline values: CDR1 MNHEY, CDR2 SMNVEV (reference sequence). The V gene lost 6 bases and the J gene lost 0 bases, with 8 bases spanning the gap. The CDR3 sequence is 13 residues long. CDR3 DNA: TGTGCCAGCAGGGAGGGCCCTAACTATGGCTACACCTTC. Protein: CASREGPNYGYTF.

This clone was seen only once. The gene calls are TRBV18 and TRBJ1-1; D unresolved. V was cut by 2 bases and J by 7 bases, with 11 bases left in between. The CDR3 has 13 residues. The V gene's germline CDR1 is KGHSH and CDR2 LQKENI. CDR3 region: CASSPNSRREAFF. DNA for the CDR3: TGTGCCAGCTCACCAAACAGTCGCCGTGAAGCTTTCTTT.

This clone appeared a single time. The J gene is TRBJ2-3, the V gene TRBV5-1, with TRBD2 matching over 9 bases. Germline CDR1 reads SGHRS; CDR2 reads YFSETQ. The trim removed 5 bases at V and 4 bases at J, leaving 8 bases unmatched. There are 15 residues in the CDR3. The CDR3 region is CASRWTSVGADTQYF. DNA of the CDR3: TGCGCCAGCAGATGGACTAGCGTCGGAGCAGATACGCAGTATTTT.

The CDR3 coding sequence is TGTGCCAGCAGTGGACGACAGGACCGCACCGGGGAGCTGTTTTTT. It specifies CASSGRQDRTGELFF. The chain employs TRBV27 and TRBJ2-2, with D possibly being TRBD1 (6 bases). V was pared by 5 bases and J by 4 bases, with 14 bases between. This CDR3 region has 15 residues. CDR1 and CDR2 from the germline V gene are MNHEY and SMNVEV (reference sequence).

This chain connects TRBV20-1 to TRBJ2-1, with no clear D. The V and J ends lost 6 bases and 9 bases respectively, with 9 bases between them. This CDR3 has 10 residues. Germline CDR1 reads DFQATT; CDR2 reads SNEGSKA (reference sequence). CDR3 bases: TGCAGTGCCGGAGTAGCTGAGCAGTTCTTC. Translating gives CSAGVAEQFF.

The rearrangement uses TRBV13 and TRBJ1-5; D is possibly TRBD1 (6 bases). The CDR3 consists of 12 residues. Germline-derived CDR1 and CDR2 are PRHDT and FYEKMQ (reference sequence). Trimming pared 3 bases from V and 8 bases from J, leaving 8 bases between. The CDR3 DNA is TGTGCCAGCAGCTTCAACAGGGAGCCCCAGCATTTT. This encodes CASSFNREPQHF.

The rearrangement joins TRBV10-3 to TRBJ1-3, with a weak D call TRBD1 (5 bases). CDR1 and CDR2 from the germline V gene are ENHRY and SYGVKD. The CDR3 is 14 residues long. V lost 10 bases and J lost 2, with 15 bases in between. CDR3 loop: CATAGGSAGNTIYF. CDR3 DNA sequence: TGTGCCACCGCCGGGGGGTCTGCTGGAAACACCATATATTTT.

This sequence joins TRBV6-1 and TRBJ1-1, with TRBD1 as a possible D gene (5 bases). The V gene's germline CDR1 is MNHNS and CDR2 SASEGT. The CDR3 has 13 residues. Trimming cost V 4 bases and J 4 bases, with 10 bases left between them. Here the CDR3 DNA reads TGTGCCAGCAGTGTCGCGGGGGGCACTGAAGCTTTCTTT. Its protein product is CASSVAGGTEAFF.

V is TRBV5-5 and J is TRBJ1-2, with D hard to call. This CDR3 contains 16 residues. V lost 3 bases and J lost 5, with 20 bases in between. Germline assignment: CDR1 SGHKS and CDR2 YYEKEE (reference sequence). In DNA form, the CDR3 reads TGTGCCAGCAGCTCTCAAGCGGGCAGGATGACATATGGCTACACCTTC. Amino acids: CASSSQAGRMTYGYTF.

The DNA for the CDR3 is TGTGCCTGGAGCACCGGGGGTCTTGAAAAACTGTTTTTT. Amino acid sequence: CAWSTGGLEKLFF. V is TRBV30 and J is TRBJ1-4, with TRBD1 as a possible D gene (5 bases). The CDR3 is made up of 13 amino acids. Trimming took 3 bases from V and 7 from J, leaving 12 bases between them. CDR1 GTSNPN and CDR2 SVGIG come from the germline V gene (reference sequence).

V usage is TRBV6-1 and J usage is TRBJ2-2; D is perhaps TRBD2 (5 bases). Per the germline V gene, CDR1 is MNHNS and CDR2 is SASEGT. V was shortened by 6 bases and J by 6 bases, with 11 bases between the two germline ends. The CDR3 covers 13 residues. CDR3 bases: TGTGCCAGCAGCTCACTAGTTCCCGGGGAGCTGTTTTTT. Translated, it gives CASSSLVPGELFF.

Here the CDR3 reads CASSQVGAGGNTGELFF. The CDR3 DNA sequence: TGTGCCAGCAGCCAAGTAGGGGCTGGTGGCAACACCGGGGAGCTGTTTTTT. The genes are TRBV14 and TRBJ2-2, with D possibly matching TRBD1 (5 bases). The V end lost 1 base, the J end lost 2 bases, and 14 bases lay between the germline ends. Germline values: CDR1 SGHDN, CDR2 FVKESK. This CDR3 is 17 amino acids long.

Here the CDR3 reads CASSAGDGYTF. The CDR3 coding sequence is TGTGCCAGCAGTGCCGGGGATGGCTACACCTTC. V is TRBV7-3 and J is TRBJ1-2; D not certain. This CDR3 is built from 11 residues. The V gene's germline CDR1 is SGHTA and CDR2 FQGTGA. V dropped 6 bases and J dropped 6 bases, with 8 bases sitting between them.

V usage is TRBV18 and J usage is TRBJ2-5; TRBD2 might be the D (6 bases). Looked up from germline, CDR1 is KGHSH and CDR2 is LQKENI. V shed 2 bases and J shed 4 bases, with 17 bases lying between them. This CDR3 has 16 amino acids. Here the CDR3 reads CASSPRQAVGGETQYF. The CDR3 coding sequence is TGTGCCAGCTCACCAAGGCAAGCGGTGGGGGGAGAGACCCAGTACTTC.

The chain couples TRBV30 to TRBJ2-1; 7 nucleotides match TRBD2. Germline V CDR1 and CDR2: GTSNPN, SVGIG (reference sequence). The CDR3 consists of 14 residues. V trimming: 4 bases; J trimming: 8 bases; junction bases outside the gene matches: 11. In DNA form, the CDR3 reads TGTGCCTGGAATATCGGCGGGAGTTCGTATGAGCAGTTCTTC. Amino acid sequence: CAWNIGGSSYEQFF.